The 22 T cell receptor beta chains below come from one sample, sequenced in a study of CD8 T cells in acute hepatitis C reinfection. Profiling relied on immunoSEQ multiplex PCR, and the TCRdb table lists in-frame clones only, not all of them. The sample lists approximately 40,000 clones; over 75% were seen once. This sample's time point: naive CD8 control sorted from an acute-time-point sample. The sample was naive CD8+ T cells from PBMCs. These TCRs come from a young woman who spontaneously cleared hepatitis C infection.

The chain links TRBV5-1 to TRBJ2-2; D possibly corresponds to TRBD1 (6 bases). This CDR3 is 14 amino acids long. Looked up from germline, CDR1 is SGHRS and CDR2 is YFSETQ. The ends were cut back, 7 bases at V and 6 bases at J, with 16 bases in the middle. The CDR3 here is CASSGQLDAGELFF. In DNA form, the CDR3 reads TGCGCCAGCTCGGGACAACTGGATGCCGGGGAGCTGTTTTTT.

The gene calls are TRBV27 and TRBJ2-7, with 10 positions matching TRBD1. CDR3 length: 17 residues. The V gene's germline CDR1 is MNHEY and CDR2 SMNVEV (reference sequence). V gave up 5 bases and J gave up 0 bases; unmatched junction bases: 10. The CDR3 DNA sequence: TGTGCCAGCAGTCCCCGACCGGGACAGGGGATCTCCTACGAGCAGTACTTC. Amino acids: CASSPRPGQGISYEQYF.

This rearrangement joins TRBV6-6 to TRBJ2-2; D is undetermined. Germline loops: CDR1 MNHNY, CDR2 SVGAGI (reference sequence). The CDR3 totals 14 residues. Trimming left V 7 bases short and J 3 bases short, with 12 bases between. In DNA form, the CDR3 reads TGTGCCAGCACCCGGTACTCCGACACCGGGGAGCTGTTTTTT. This sequence encodes CASTRYSDTGELFF.

This clone has only one observation. The chain recombines TRBV10-3 with TRBJ2-2; D perhaps matches TRBD2 (6 bases). This CDR3 has 15 amino acids. V was shortened by 4 bases and J by 6 bases, with 15 bases between the two germline ends. Per germline, CDR1 ENHRY and CDR2 SYGVKD. CDR3 sequence: CAISAGDYGSGELFF. Written as DNA, the CDR3 is TGTGCCATCAGTGCGGGGGATTACGGCTCCGGGGAGCTGTTTTTT.

The CDR3 bases are TGTGCCACCGAGGCGACAGGGGCATCTTACAATGAGCAGTTCTTC. Translated, it gives CATEATGASYNEQFF. V gene TRBV27 combines with J gene TRBJ2-1; 8 positions match TRBD1. The germline V gene encodes CDR1 MNHEY and CDR2 SMNVEV (reference sequence). V was pared by 10 bases and J by 4 bases, with 12 bases of the junction left unmatched. This CDR3 comprises 15 residues.

The chain has TRBV7-9 and TRBJ2-3, with 16 positions matching TRBD2. V lost 4 bases, J lost 2 bases, and 9 bases stayed unmatched. Germline assignment: CDR1 SEHNR and CDR2 FQNEAQ (reference sequence). This CDR3 spans 19 amino acids. As DNA, the CDR3 is TGTGCCAGCAGCTACGGGACTAGCGGGAGGGTCCGGCACACAGATACGCAGTATTTT. The encoded protein is CASSYGTSGRVRHTDTQYF.

This clone is a singleton in its sample. J is TRBJ2-1 and V is TRBV4-1; weak D call: TRBD2 (6 bases). Germline V gene sequence: CDR1 MGHRA, CDR2 YSYEKL. Trimming left V 0 bases short and J 5 bases short, with 20 bases between. The CDR3 sequence is 18 residues long. CDR3: CASSQEGGVGIPHNEQFF. CDR3 in DNA: TGCGCCAGCAGCCAAGAGGGGGGAGTAGGGATCCCCCACAATGAGCAGTTCTTC.

The chain joins TRBV10-3 to TRBJ2-3, with D possibly TRBD2 on 6 matching bases. This CDR3 contains 16 residues. The V and J ends lost 2 bases and 0 bases respectively, with 12 bases between them. CDR1 ENHRY and CDR2 SYGVKD come from the germline V gene. The CDR3 sequence is CAISEPRDWSTDTQYF. The CDR3 nucleotides read TGTGCCATCAGTGAGCCCCGGGACTGGAGCACAGATACGCAGTATTTT.

The CDR3 protein is CASSVLGTGANVLTF. Here the CDR3 DNA reads TGTGCCAGCAGCGTATTAGGGACCGGGGCCAACGTCCTGACTTTC. This chain links TRBV9 with TRBJ2-6; possibly TRBD1 or TRBD2 for D (5 bases each). This CDR3 has 15 amino acids. The germline V and J ends were trimmed by 1 base and 4 bases, with 9 bases remaining between them. Per germline, CDR1 SGDLS and CDR2 YYNGEE.

The genes are TRBV2 and TRBJ1-1; no definite D call. V lost 8 bases to trimming and J lost 1 base, with 5 bases between them. Germline V gene data show CDR1 as SNHLY and CDR2 as FYNNEI. The length of the CDR3 is 11 residues. CDR3 in amino acids: CASDGNTEAFF. Written as DNA, the CDR3 is TGTGCCAGCGATGGGAACACTGAAGCTTTCTTT.

V gene TRBV7-9 combines with J gene TRBJ2-7, with TRBD1 matching 8 bases. The germline V gene has CDR1 SEHNR and CDR2 FQNEAQ (reference sequence). The junction had 1 base not matched to a gene; V was cut back by 3 bases and J by 3 bases. The CDR3 sequence is 13 residues long. Here the CDR3 reads CASSLTGDYEQYF. The CDR3 DNA reads TGTGCCAGCAGCTTGACAGGGGACTACGAGCAGTACTTC.

The V call is TRBV19, the J call TRBJ1-5; possibly TRBD1 for D (6 bases). The CDR3 spans 14 residues. V lost 5 bases to trimming and J lost 1 base, with 9 bases between them. Germline CDR1 LNHDA, CDR2 SQIVND (reference sequence). CDR3 sequence reads: CASSSGVSNQPQHF. CDR3 nucleotides: TGTGCCAGTAGTTCAGGGGTAAGCAATCAGCCCCAGCATTTT. The full variable domain, its missing parts supplied by reference TRBV19 and TRBJ1-5, is DGGITQSPKYLFRKEGQNVTLSCEQNLNHDAMYWYRQDPGQGLRLIYYSQIVNDFQKGDIAEGYSVSREKKESFPLTVTSAQKNPTAFYLCASSSGVSNQPQHFGDGTRLSIL.

The chain joins TRBV6-5 to TRBJ2-7; weak D call: TRBD1 (6 bases). The germline V and J ends were trimmed by 2 bases and 5 bases, with 13 bases remaining between them. The CDR3 has 14 amino acids. Germline lookup yields CDR1 MNHEY and CDR2 SVGAGI. In nucleotides, the CDR3 is TGTGCCAGCAGTTACCTGGGGGCGATCCACGAGCAGTACTTC. Its protein product is CASSYLGAIHEQYF.

The chain joins TRBV30 to TRBJ2-3, with D possibly being TRBD2 (6 bases). The V and J ends lost 3 bases and 5 bases respectively, with 12 bases between them. This CDR3 contains 13 residues. Germline CDR1 reads GTSNPN; CDR2 reads SVGIG (reference sequence). CDR3 sequence (DNA): TGTGCCTGGAGCCATTTGGGGGGAGATACGCAGTATTTT. Translating gives CAWSHLGGDTQYF.

J is TRBJ2-7 and V is TRBV27; 8 nucleotides agree with TRBD2. The CDR3 totals 16 residues. Germline V lookup: CDR1 MNHEY, CDR2 SMNVEV (reference sequence). Trimming removed 7 bases from V and 3 bases from J; junction bases left unmatched: 14. The DNA of the CDR3 is TGTGCCAGCACCCAGAGCGGGGGAGGCGGGTTCTACGAGCAGTACTTC. It encodes CASTQSGGGGFYEQYF.

This chain connects TRBV6-5 to TRBJ2-7; no clear D gene. V dropped 2 bases and J dropped 3 bases, with 8 bases sitting between them. CDR3 length: 13 amino acids. In germline, CDR1 is MNHEY, CDR2 SVGAGI. The CDR3 DNA is TGTGCCAGCAGTTACAGCGAACTCTACGAGCAGTACTTC. Translation gives CASSYSELYEQYF.

The chain is built from TRBV7-2 and TRBJ2-1; unclear D gene. The CDR3 has 13 amino acids. CDR1 is SGHTA and CDR2 is FQGNSA in the germline V gene. Trimming took off 5 bases at V and 10 bases at J, with 15 bases between the two ends. The CDR3 here is CASSLGPVYEQFF. The CDR3 DNA follows: TGTGCCAGCAGCCTAGGCCCGGTGTACGAGCAGTTCTTC.

The chain combines TRBV27 with TRBJ1-4; tentatively, D is TRBD1 (5 bases). V was pared by 4 bases and J by 6 bases, with 18 bases between. The CDR3 is 16 amino acids. CDR1 and CDR2 (germline): MNHEY, SMNVEV (reference sequence). The CDR3 reads CASSSTQGAHDEKLFF. The CDR3 region has the DNA TGTGCCAGCAGTTCAACTCAAGGGGCTCACGATGAAAAACTGTTTTTT.

This clone is a singleton in its sample. The chain combines TRBV27 with TRBJ1-5, with D unresolved. Between the trimmed V and J ends, which lost 5 bases and 7 bases, there was a span of 9 bases. Germline V CDR1 and CDR2: MNHEY, SMNVEV (reference sequence). The CDR3 covers 12 residues. The CDR3 loop is CASSAGSQPQHF. The CDR3 nucleotides read TGTGCCAGCAGTGCGGGTTCCCAGCCCCAGCATTTT.

V usage is TRBV7-9 and J usage is TRBJ2-1, with 13 positions matching TRBD2. The germline CDR1 and CDR2 sequences are SEHNR and FQNEAQ (reference sequence). This CDR3 contains 18 residues. Trimming removed 5 bases from V and 2 bases from J; junction bases left unmatched: 9. CDR3 in DNA: TGTGCCAGCAGCGGACTAGCGGGAGTTCGGGTTACCTACAATGAGCAGTTCTTC. It encodes CASSGLAGVRVTYNEQFF.

This clone was seen a handful of times. The V gene is TRBV7-9, the J gene TRBJ2-7; D is perhaps TRBD2 (6 bases). Germline V gene data show CDR1 as SEHNR and CDR2 as FQNEAQ (reference sequence). There are 14 residues in the CDR3. The V end was cut by 6 bases, the J end by 0 bases, with 12 bases between. The CDR3 DNA reads TGTGCCAGCAGTCTACCGGGACTCTCCTACGAGCAGTACTTC. As protein: CASSLPGLSYEQYF.

CDR3 bases: TGTGCCAGCAGCCCCCAAAGAGACGCGCTCCCTAAGGACGATGGCTACACCTTC. Translated: CASSPQRDALPKDDGYTF. The chain has TRBV7-3 and TRBJ1-2; no clear D. V gave up 5 bases and J gave up 6 bases, with 28 bases separating them. Germline CDR1 reads SGHTA; CDR2 reads FQGTGA. The CDR3 loop spans 18 amino acids.